A selection of T cell receptor beta chains follows, all from one sample in a study of CD8+ T cells in alopecia areata. The method was immunoSEQ multiplex PCR; TCRdb's version includes in-frame clones alone and lacks a portion of them. The sample records more than 90,000 clones, about two fifths being singletons. The sequencing input was CD4+ T cells sorted from blood. These receptors were obtained from a human donor with alopecia areata. Each CDR3 is given with its conserved first and last residue. The D gene is left open where the match is weak. Size values are once, few and many counts, or a class for expanded clones, and some rows have none.

length,J,V,size,D,DNA,CDR3
18,TRBJ2-1,TRBV4-3,NA,TRBD2,TGCGCCAGCAGCCTTATATCGACTAGCGGGAGTTCCAACAATGAGCAGTTCTTC,CASSLISTSGSSNNEQFF
12,TRBJ1-2,TRBV7-8,NA,NA,TGTGCCAGCAGCGACACCCTGGGAGGCTACACCTTC,CASSDTLGGYTF
16,TRBJ1-5,TRBV4-1,NA,NA,TGCGCCAGCAGCCAAGTAGGGGGAATGGGCAATCAGCCCCAGCATTTT,CASSQVGGMGNQPQHF
15,TRBJ1-1,TRBV5-1,NA,NA,TGCGCCAGCAGCCCCTGGACAGATAGGAACACTGAAGCTTTCTTT,CASSPWTDRNTEAFF
12,TRBJ1-5,TRBV19,NA,NA,TGTGCCAGTAGTATGGTGTATCAGCCCCAGCATTTT,CASSMVYQPQHF
15,TRBJ2-3,TRBV29-1,few,NA,TGCAGCGTCCAGGCCGTAGCGCCTGGGCCAGATACGCAGTATTTT,CSVQAVAPGPDTQYF
14,TRBJ2-6,TRBV7-3,few,NA,TGTGCCAGCAGCCCCTTCTCTGGGGCCAACGTCCTGACTTTC,CASSPFSGANVLTF
11,TRBJ1-4,TRBV30,once,NA,TGTGCCTGGAGTGTTAGCGGAAAACTGTTTTTT,CAWSVSGKLFF
14,TRBJ2-7,TRBV5-1,NA,TRBD1,TGCGCCAGCAGCTTGACCGGGACAGTAAGCGAGCAGTACTTC,CASSLTGTVSEQYF
13,TRBJ1-3,TRBV29-1,few,NA,TGCAGCGTTGACGGGGGCTCTGGAAACACCATATATTTT,CSVDGGSGNTIYF
16,TRBJ2-2,TRBV18,few,TRBD1,TGTGCCAGCTCACCAACAGGGGGCGCGAACACCGGGGAGCTGTTTTTT,CASSPTGGANTGELFF
14,TRBJ2-7,TRBV5-6,few,TRBD2,TGTGCCAGCAGGGGTCGCGGGAGAAGGTACGAGCAGTACTTC,CASRGRGRRYEQYF
11,TRBJ1-1,TRBV29-1,few,NA,TGCAGCGTGGGGGATCGGGCTGAAGCTTTCTTT,CSVGDRAEAFF
13,TRBJ2-7,TRBV28,NA,TRBD2,TGTGCCAGCAGATCGGGGACTAGCGAAGGGCAGTACTTC,CASRSGTSEGQYF
16,TRBJ2-1,TRBV7-2,few,TRBD2,TGTGCCAGCAGCTTAGAGGGACTAGCGGTTTACAATGAGCAGTTCTTC,CASSLEGLAVYNEQFF
14,TRBJ2-2,TRBV5-1,few,NA,TGCGCCACCACCGGGACTTTTAGCACCGGGGAGCTGTTTTTT,CATTGTFSTGELFF
15,TRBJ1-4,TRBV30,few,NA,TGTGCCTGGAGTCGCGGACACCGAACTAATGAAAAACTGTTTTTT,CAWSRGHRTNEKLFF
15,TRBJ1-3,TRBV2,NA,NA,TGTGCCAGCAGGGGGACTTGGGGACGTGGAAACACCATATATTTT,CASRGTWGRGNTIYF
14,TRBJ2-7,TRBV29-1,few,TRBD1,TGCAGCGTAAGAAAGGGGGCCGGGGAATACGAGCAGTACTTC,CSVRKGAGEYEQYF
13,TRBJ2-2,TRBV30,few,TRBD1,TGTGCCTGGACCCGACAGGGGTCGGGGGAGCTGTTTTTT,CAWTRQGSGELFF
13,TRBJ2-7,TRBV27,few,NA,TGTGCCAGCATAGGTCCAGGAACTTACGAGCAGTACTTC,CASIGPGTYEQYF
18,TRBJ2-3,TRBV25-1,NA,TRBD2,TGTGCCAGCAGTGAATTTACGGGTTCTAGCGGGAGGGCAGATACGCAGTATTTT,CASSEFTGSSGRADTQYF
15,TRBJ2-3,TRBV30,NA,TRBD2,TGTGCCTGGACCCCCGGGAGGGCGCCCACAGATACGCAGTATTTT,CAWTPGRAPTDTQYF
15,TRBJ2-7,TRBV18,few,TRBD2,TGTGCCAGCTCACAAGGACTAGCGGGAGTGGGCGAGCAGTACTTC,CASSQGLAGVGEQYF
14,TRBJ2-5,TRBV5-6,NA,TRBD1,TGTGCCAGCAGCCCAGGGTTTGGGGACAGAGCCCAGTACTTC,CASSPGFGDRAQYF
13,TRBJ2-5,TRBV30,NA,NA,TGTGCCTGGAGTCTATACGGGGGAGAGACCCAGTACTTC,CAWSLYGGETQYF
15,TRBJ2-3,TRBV5-4,NA,NA,TGTGCCAGCAGCTCTTATCACCCTGTCACAGATACGCAGTATTTT,CASSSYHPVTDTQYF
13,TRBJ2-2,TRBV29-1,few,TRBD2,TGCAGCGGACTAGCGGTAGACACCGGGGAGCTGTTTTTT,CSGLAVDTGELFF
16,TRBJ2-3,TRBV7-3,NA,TRBD2,TGTGCCAGCAGCTCCGGACTAGCGGGGGTCACAGATACGCAGTATTTT,CASSSGLAGVTDTQYF
15,TRBJ2-2,TRBV14,NA,TRBD1,TGTGCCAGCAGCCAGGATGGGACAGTCACCGGGGAGCTGTTTTTT,CASSQDGTVTGELFF
16,TRBJ2-7,TRBV7-9,NA,NA,TGTGCCACCAGCCGCCCCCTTGGCGGTGCCTCCTACGAGCAGTACTTC,CATSRPLGGASYEQYF
13,TRBJ2-7,TRBV29-1,few,NA,TGCAGCGTTGCCGGTCCCAGGGGCTACGAGCAGTACTTC,CSVAGPRGYEQYF
11,TRBJ1-1,TRBV30,NA,NA,TGTGCCTGGAGCAGGGCCCCTGAAGCTTTCTTT,CAWSRAPEAFF
14,TRBJ2-7,TRBV30,NA,TRBD1,TGTGCCTGGAGAGCACAGGGGTCGACCTACGAGCAGTACTTC,CAWRAQGSTYEQYF
17,TRBJ2-1,TRBV4-1,NA,TRBD2,TGCGCCAGCAGCCAATCCCTTACTAGCGGGGGTAACAATGAGCAGTTCTTC,CASSQSLTSGGNNEQFF
16,TRBJ2-1,TRBV25-1,once,TRBD2,TGTGCCAGCAGTGAACCAATAGCGGGAGTGTACAATGAGCAGTTCTTC,CASSEPIAGVYNEQFF
11,TRBJ2-1,TRBV5-6,NA,NA,TGTGCCAGCAGCCTGAGGCCAAACCAGTTCTTC,CASSLRPNQFF
16,TRBJ1-1,TRBV23-1,NA,NA,TGCGCCAGCAGTCGCCTCAAGGACAAGGGGGACACTGAAGCTTTCTTT,CASSRLKDKGDTEAFF
11,TRBJ1-2,TRBV28,NA,NA,TGTGCCAGCAGTTTGAGCTATGGCTACACCTTC,CASSLSYGYTF
13,TRBJ2-5,TRBV4-1,few,NA,TGCGCCAGCAGCCAAGCGGCTACTGAGACCCAGTACTTC,CASSQAATETQYF
13,TRBJ2-5,TRBV29-1,NA,NA,TGCAGCGTTGAACGGGGGGCAGGGGAGACCCAGTACTTC,CSVERGAGETQYF